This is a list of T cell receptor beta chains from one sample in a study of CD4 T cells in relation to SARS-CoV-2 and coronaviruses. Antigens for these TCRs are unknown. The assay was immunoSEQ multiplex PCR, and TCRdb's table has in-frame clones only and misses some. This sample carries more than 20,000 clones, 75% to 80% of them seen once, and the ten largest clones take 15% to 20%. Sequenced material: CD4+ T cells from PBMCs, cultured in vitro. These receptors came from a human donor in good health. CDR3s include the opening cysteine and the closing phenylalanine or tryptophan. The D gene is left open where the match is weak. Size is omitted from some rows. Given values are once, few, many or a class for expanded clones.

CDR3 DNA: TGTGCCAGCAGCCCTAGGGCGGTCTTGGGCACCGGGGAGCTGTTTTTT
CDR3 protein: CASSPRAVLGTGELFF
clone size: NA
J gene: TRBJ2-2
D gene: NA
V gene: TRBV7-2

CDR3 DNA: TGTGCCAGCAGCCGAGGACGGACCGGGACTGAAGCTTTCTTT
CDR3 protein: CASSRGRTGTEAFF
clone size: NA
J gene: TRBJ1-1
D gene: NA
V gene: TRBV6-5

CDR3 DNA: TGTGCCAGCAGTTACTCGTCGGGCAGGCCGGGGATCGAGCAGTACTTC
CDR3 protein: CASSYSSGRPGIEQYF
clone size: NA
J gene: TRBJ2-7
D gene: NA
V gene: TRBV6-2/TRBV6-3

CDR3 DNA: TGTGCCAGCAGTAGTACCGGGCCGGAGACCTACGAGCAGTACTTC
CDR3 protein: CASSSTGPETYEQYF
clone size: NA
J gene: TRBJ2-7
D gene: NA
V gene: TRBV6-5

CDR3 DNA: TGTGCCAGCAGCTTAGCGGGGACAGGGGTTCGGAACACTGAAGCTTTCTTT
CDR3 protein: CASSLAGTGVRNTEAFF
clone size: NA
J gene: TRBJ1-1
D gene: TRBD1
V gene: TRBV7-2

CDR3 DNA: TGTGCCAGCAGCATCTCCGCGGGGCCCAATGAAAAACTGTTTTTT
CDR3 protein: CASSISAGPNEKLFF
clone size: NA
J gene: TRBJ1-4
D gene: NA
V gene: TRBV7-9

CDR3 DNA: TGTGCCAGTAGCACCACGTCTGCAGGGGTTACCAAACTGTTTTTT
CDR3 protein: CASSTTSAGVTKLFF
clone size: NA
J gene: TRBJ1-4
D gene: NA
V gene: TRBV19

CDR3 DNA: TGTGCCAGCAGTGAATTGCGCAGGGGGCGGACTGAAGCTTTCTTT
CDR3 protein: CASSELRRGRTEAFF
clone size: NA
J gene: TRBJ1-1
D gene: TRBD1
V gene: TRBV25-1

CDR3 DNA: TGTGCCAGCAGTGACGGTGGGAGAACCTACGAGCAGTACTTC
CDR3 protein: CASSDGGRTYEQYF
clone size: NA
J gene: TRBJ2-7
D gene: NA
V gene: TRBV6-2/TRBV6-3

CDR3 DNA: TGTGCCAGAAGTTCGCCAAGCGGGCCCCAGTACTTC
CDR3 protein: CARSSPSGPQYF
clone size: NA
J gene: TRBJ2-5
D gene: NA
V gene: TRBV5-3

CDR3 DNA: TGTGCCAGCAGACAAAGAACAGGGGGAGGTTACGAGCAGTACTTC
CDR3 protein: CASRQRTGGGYEQYF
clone size: NA
J gene: TRBJ2-7
D gene: TRBD1
V gene: TRBV7-8

CDR3 DNA: TGTGCCAGCAGTTACCCGGAGGAGGGTGGGAGCGATTCCTACAATGAGCAGTTCTTC
CDR3 protein: CASSYPEEGGSDSYNEQFF
clone size: NA
J gene: TRBJ2-1
D gene: NA
V gene: TRBV6-2/TRBV6-3

CDR3 DNA: TGCGCCAGCACGAGGGCGCATCACGAGCAGTACTTC
CDR3 protein: CASTRAHHEQYF
clone size: NA
J gene: TRBJ2-7
D gene: NA
V gene: TRBV23-1

CDR3 DNA: TGTGCCAGCAGTCTACTAGCACAAGAGACCCAGTACTTC
CDR3 protein: CASSLLAQETQYF
clone size: NA
J gene: TRBJ2-5
D gene: NA
V gene: TRBV12-3/TRBV12-4

CDR3 DNA: TGTGCCAGCAGCCAAGTCTCTGGGTCCGAGCAGTACTTC
CDR3 protein: CASSQVSGSEQYF
clone size: NA
J gene: TRBJ2-7
D gene: NA
V gene: TRBV3-1/TRBV3-2

CDR3 DNA: TGTGCCAGCAGTCGAAGACCGGTTAGCAATCAGCCCCAGCATTTT
CDR3 protein: CASSRRPVSNQPQHF
clone size: NA
J gene: TRBJ1-5
D gene: NA
V gene: TRBV6-4

CDR3 DNA: TGTGCCTGGTCGACTAGCCCGAGCTCCTACGAGCAGTACTTC
CDR3 protein: CAWSTSPSSYEQYF
clone size: NA
J gene: TRBJ2-7
D gene: TRBD2
V gene: TRBV30

CDR3 DNA: TGCGCCAGCAGCTTGGGGGGGAGCACAGATACGCAGTATTTT
CDR3 protein: CASSLGGSTDTQYF
clone size: few
J gene: TRBJ2-3
D gene: NA
V gene: TRBV5-1

CDR3 DNA: TGTGCCATCAGTGGCTCGGGACAGGGGTTCTCTGGGGCCAACGTCCTGACTTTC
CDR3 protein: CAISGSGQGFSGANVLTF
clone size: NA
J gene: TRBJ2-6
D gene: TRBD1
V gene: TRBV10-3

CDR3 DNA: TGTGCCAGCAGCCCCGAGACTAGCGGGGGCCCTAACACCGGGGAGCTGTTTTTT
CDR3 protein: CASSPETSGGPNTGELFF
clone size: NA
J gene: TRBJ2-2
D gene: TRBD2
V gene: TRBV5-4

CDR3 DNA: TGTGCCGAAGGGGGGCTAGCGGGGGCATACAATGAGCAGTTCTTC
CDR3 protein: CAEGGLAGAYNEQFF
clone size: NA
J gene: TRBJ2-1
D gene: TRBD2
V gene: TRBV7-2

CDR3 DNA: TGCAGTGCTAGCACAAGAGGCGAGCAGTACTTC
CDR3 protein: CSASTRGEQYF
clone size: few
J gene: TRBJ2-7
D gene: NA
V gene: TRBV20-1

CDR3 DNA: TGCAGCGCCGCCGGGACAGGGGGCACTAGCTCCTACGAGCAGTACTTC
CDR3 protein: CSAAGTGGTSSYEQYF
clone size: NA
J gene: TRBJ2-7
D gene: TRBD1
V gene: TRBV29-1

CDR3 DNA: TGTGCCAGCAGCTTACGGGGAGCGGGCGAGCAGTACTTC
CDR3 protein: CASSLRGAGEQYF
clone size: medium-sized
J gene: TRBJ2-7
D gene: NA
V gene: TRBV7-9

CDR3 DNA: TGTGCCTGGAGTGCAACAGGGGGGGAAAAACTGTTTTTT
CDR3 protein: CAWSATGGEKLFF
clone size: NA
J gene: TRBJ1-4
D gene: TRBD1
V gene: TRBV30

CDR3 DNA: TGTGCCAGCAGTGTCGGGGGCTCGGGCAATCAGCCCCAGCATTTT
CDR3 protein: CASSVGGSGNQPQHF
clone size: NA
J gene: TRBJ1-5
D gene: NA
V gene: TRBV2

CDR3 DNA: TGTGCCAGTCACGCAGGGGTATCCTACGAGCAGTACTTC
CDR3 protein: CASHAGVSYEQYF
clone size: NA
J gene: TRBJ2-7
D gene: NA
V gene: TRBV6-5

CDR3 DNA: TGTGCCAGCAGCCCCGCACAGGGGGCGGAATACGAGCAGTACTTC
CDR3 protein: CASSPAQGAEYEQYF
clone size: NA
J gene: TRBJ2-7
D gene: TRBD1
V gene: TRBV7-9

CDR3 DNA: TGTGCCAGCAGTGAACAATACAATGAGCAGTTCTTC
CDR3 protein: CASSEQYNEQFF
clone size: once
J gene: TRBJ2-1
D gene: NA
V gene: TRBV25-1

CDR3 DNA: TGTGCCAGCAGCCAAGATAGGTGGGCGTGGAAGTTCTTC
CDR3 protein: CASSQDRWAWKFF
clone size: NA
J gene: TRBJ2-1
D gene: NA
V gene: TRBV3-1/TRBV3-2

CDR3 DNA: TGTGCCAGCAGTTTATTTGGGGGGGTTGGAGCCACTGAAGCTTTCTTT
CDR3 protein: CASSLFGGVGATEAFF
clone size: NA
J gene: TRBJ1-1
D gene: NA
V gene: TRBV27